This T cell receptor beta chain is drawn from a study of Graves' ophthalmopathy and Graves' hyperthyroidism. Study in general: The blood sample was drawn at first diagnosis and before any treatment.

RNA transcripts provided the template for amplifying TCR beta CDR3 regions. HTBI primers primed a first-round RT-PCR, and a second-round multiplex PCR followed. TCRdb re-analysed the multiplex PCR reads in MiXCR, keeping a single row per CDR3 protein. The sample holds hundreds of thousands of distinct CDR3 sequences, about two fifths seen once. Regarding this clonotype: Its matching antigen is unknown.

Broader study findings: A classifier, a 13-signature model, separated ophthalmopathy from stable hyperthyroidism with 87.88% sensitivity and approximately 81% specificity. Predictions made by the model for ophthalmopathy progression reached approximately 71% sensitivity and roughly 75% specificity.

The V end was cut by 3 bases, the J end by 5 bases, with 10 bases between. Looked up from germline, CDR1 is PRHDT and CDR2 is FYEKMQ (reference sequence). The CDR3 covers 13 residues. The receptor comes from an adult man with Graves' ophthalmopathy. The V and J genes are TRBV13 and TRBJ2-5; D is perhaps TRBD1 (5 bases). What was sequenced was peripheral blood. The CDR3 protein is CASSFQGYETQYF. CDR3 in DNA: TGTGCCAGCAGCTTCCAGGGCTACGAGACCCAGTACTTC.